These 19 T cell receptor beta chains were all obtained from the same sample, sequenced in a study of blood T cell repertoires in COVID-19. Clones were sequenced by immunoSEQ multiplex PCR, and TCRdb holds only the in-frame ones, with some missing. The sample has under 450,000 clones, about 86% seen once. Sequencing was carried out using peripheral blood. The receptors were sampled from a woman aged 60-75 years with COVID-19, enrolled during active disease.

In its sample, this clone was seen once. J is TRBJ2-7 and V is TRBV2, with D maybe TRBD1 (5 bases). V lost 7 bases, J lost 0 bases, and 19 bases lay in between. The CDR3 loop spans 16 amino acids. CDR1 and CDR2 (germline): SNHLY, FYNNEI. CDR3: CASIEHRGSTSYEQYF. CDR3 coding DNA: TGTGCCAGCATCGAACATAGGGGCAGCACCTCCTACGAGCAGTACTTC.

This sequence joins TRBV6-2 or TRBV6-3 and TRBJ1-1; D gene unclear. The V end lost 4 bases, the J end lost 4 bases, and 16 bases lay between the germline ends. The CDR3 sequence is 15 residues long. Germline V gene lookup returns CDR1 MNHEY and CDR2 SVGEGT. The CDR3 is CASSSVLSTSTEAFF. The CDR3 DNA follows: TGTGCCAGCAGTTCAGTTTTGTCGACAAGCACTGAAGCTTTCTTT.

A single count supports this clone. The rearrangement links TRBV29-1 to TRBJ2-7; a possible D gene is TRBD1 (6 bases). CDR1 is SQVTM, CDR2 ANQGSEA, per germline. CDR3 length equals 15 residues. V was trimmed by 0 bases and J by 5 bases, leaving 17 bases between them. This CDR3 is CSVEDTTTGPHEQYF. The CDR3 DNA is TGCAGCGTTGAAGATACTACGACAGGTCCCCACGAGCAGTACTTC.

The chain recombines TRBV3-1 (or the pseudogene TRBV3-2) with TRBJ2-1, with 11 nucleotides matching TRBD2. J lost 8 bases, V lost 1 base, and 4 bases had no gene match. CDR3 length equals 15 residues. CDR1 LGHDT and CDR2 YNNKEL come from the germline V gene (reference sequence). The CDR3 loop reads CASSQGLAGSYEQFF. The CDR3, as DNA: TGTGCCAGCAGCCAAGGACTAGCGGGGAGCTATGAGCAGTTCTTC.

The CDR3 protein is CASSRTTGESSYEQYF. CDR3 nucleotide sequence: TGCGCCAGCAGCCGAACCACAGGGGAGAGCTCCTACGAGCAGTACTTC. The rearrangement joins TRBV4-1 to TRBJ2-7; 7 positions match TRBD1. Germline CDR1 MGHRA, CDR2 YSYEKL. The ends lost 4 bases at V and 0 bases at J; junction bases unmatched: 9. CDR3 length: 16 residues.

This clone was recorded once. The chain links TRBV11-2 to TRBJ2-2; D may be TRBD2 (7 bases). Germline lookup yields CDR1 SGHAT and CDR2 FQNNGV. The CDR3 length is 16 residues. The ends were cut back, 4 bases at V and 7 bases at J, with 19 bases in the middle. The CDR3 coding sequence is TGTGCCAGCAGCTCACGACTTAGGGGGGGTGGCGGGGAGCTGTTTTTT. Protein sequence: CASSSRLRGGGGELFF. Using reference TRBV11-2 and TRBJ2-2 for the parts outside the CDR3, the full variable domain is EAGVAQSPRYKIIEKRQSVAFWCNPISGHATLYWYQQILGQGPKLLIQFQNNGVVDDSQLPKDRFSAERLKGVDSTLKIQPAKLEDSAVYLCASSSRLRGGGGELFFGEGSRLTVL.

The chain carries TRBV29-1 and TRBJ1-2, with D perhaps TRBD1 (5 bases). V shed 2 bases and J shed 5 bases, with 18 bases lying between them. CDR3 size: 15 residues. Germline loops: CDR1 SQVTM, CDR2 ANQGSEA. The CDR3 spells CSVESQGPGGYGYTF. In nucleotides, the CDR3 is TGCAGCGTTGAATCCCAGGGCCCCGGGGGGTATGGCTACACCTTC.

J is TRBJ1-5 and V is TRBV7-2; TRBD1 aligns across 8 bases. Trimming took 5 bases from V and 5 from J; bases not matched to a gene: 5. Per the germline V gene, CDR1 is SGHTA and CDR2 is FQGNSA. This CDR3 is built from 14 residues. Written as DNA, the CDR3 is TGTGCCAGCAGCCCACAGGGGGTATATCAGCCCCAGCATTTT. Its protein product is CASSPQGVYQPQHF.

The V and J genes are TRBV7-2 and TRBJ1-2; TRBD1 aligns across 7 bases. Losses at the gene ends were 4 bases for V and 4 bases for J; bases not matched to a gene: 15. This CDR3 is 17 amino acids long. Germline CDR1 reads SGHTA; CDR2 reads FQGNSA. The CDR3: CASSWGYGDRLLYGYTF. The CDR3 DNA is TGTGCCAGCAGCTGGGGGTATGGGGACAGATTACTCTATGGCTACACCTTC. The full variable domain, with the rest looked up from reference TRBV7-2 and TRBJ1-2, is GAGVSQSPSNKVTEKGKDVELRCDPISGHTALYWYRQSLGQGLEFLIYFQGNSAPDKSGLPSDRFSAERTGGSVSTLTIQRTQQEDSAVYLCASSWGYGDRLLYGYTFGSGTRLTVV.

This clone was counted only a few times. The genes are TRBV5-4 and TRBJ2-3, with 10 bases fitting TRBD2. Germline V CDR1 and CDR2: SGHNT, YYREEE (reference sequence). The CDR3 has 17 amino acids. Trimming cost V 1 base and J 1 base; bases outside gene matches: 6. CDR3 DNA: TGTGCCAGCAGCTTGAAGCGGGGGGGCTTCGGCACAGATACGCAGTATTTT. Its translation is CASSLKRGGFGTDTQYF.

Turning to this clone: Other nucleotide sequences from this sample produce the same CDR3. This chain connects TRBV7-2 to TRBJ1-5; D unclear. V dropped 0 bases and J dropped 2 bases, with 14 bases sitting between them. CDR1 is SGHTA, CDR2 FQGNSA, per germline. The CDR3 contains 17 residues. The CDR3 is CASSLAGGGQGNQPQHF. For the CDR3, the DNA is TGTGCCAGCAGCTTAGCGGGAGGCGGTCAGGGCAATCAGCCCCAGCATTTT. Full variable domain (rest looked up from reference TRBV7-2 and TRBJ1-5): GAGVSQSPSNKVTEKGKDVELRCDPISGHTALYWYRQSLGQGLEFLIYFQGNSAPDKSGLPSDRFSAERTGGSVSTLTIQRTQQEDSAVYLCASSLAGGGQGNQPQHFGDGTRLSIL.

This chain uses TRBV5-1 with TRBJ1-2, with D unclear. This CDR3 is 13 amino acids long. Germline V gene data show CDR1 as SGHRS and CDR2 as YFSETQ. V shed 4 bases and J shed 4 bases, with 11 bases lying between them. The CDR3 protein is CASSQEAGYGYTF. The CDR3 nucleotides are TGCGCCAGCAGCCAGGAGGCGGGCTATGGCTACACCTTC.

The chain combines TRBV7-2 with TRBJ1-1; weak D call: TRBD1 (5 bases). CDR1 is SGHTA and CDR2 is FQGNSA in the germline V gene. The CDR3 runs 16 residues. Trimming left V 2 bases short and J 6 bases short, with 19 bases between. The CDR3 DNA follows: TGTGCCAGCAGCTTATCTTGGGGGGGACTAATCGCTGAAGCTTTCTTT. Protein product: CASSLSWGGLIAEAFF. Using reference TRBV7-2 and TRBJ1-1 for the parts outside the CDR3, the full variable domain is GAGVSQSPSNKVTEKGKDVELRCDPISGHTALYWYRQSLGQGLEFLIYFQGNSAPDKSGLPSDRFSAERTGGSVSTLTIQRTQQEDSAVYLCASSLSWGGLIAEAFFGQGTRLTVV.

The V and J genes are TRBV10-2 and TRBJ2-3; 8 bases fit TRBD2. Losses at the gene ends were 8 bases for V and 4 bases for J; bases not matched to a gene: 8. The germline V gene encodes CDR1 WSHSY and CDR2 SAAADI. This CDR3 region has 14 residues. The CDR3 loop is CASLAGQAADTQYF. The CDR3 bases are TGCGCCAGCTTAGCGGGGCAGGCGGCAGATACGCAGTATTTT.

The CDR3 region has the DNA TGTGCCAGCAGGCCGGGGGGGAGCACAGATACGCAGTATTTT. This sequence encodes CASRPGGSTDTQYF. V is TRBV2 and J is TRBJ2-3; 8 positions agree with TRBD2. Germline V lookup: CDR1 SNHLY, CDR2 FYNNEI. CDR3 length: 14 residues. After removal of 6 bases from V and 0 bases from J, the junction contained 2 bases not matched to a gene. Full variable domain (outside the CDR3, taken from reference TRBV2 and TRBJ2-3): EPEVTQTPSHQVTQMGQEVILRCVPISNHLYFYWYRQILGQKVEFLVSFYNNEISEKSEIFDDQFSVERPDGSNFTLKIRSTKLEDSAMYFCASRPGGSTDTQYFGPGTRLTVL.

This chain uses TRBV19 with TRBJ1-5, with TRBD1 identical over 7 bases. Per the germline V gene, CDR1 is LNHDA and CDR2 is SQIVND (reference sequence). This CDR3 region has 17 residues. After removal of 6 bases from V and 0 bases from J, the junction contained 11 bases not matched to a gene. In nucleotides, the CDR3 is TGTGCCAGTAGCCCGGGACAGCCGAGTTATAGCAATCAGCCCCAGCATTTT. The encoded protein is CASSPGQPSYSNQPQHF. Drawing the rest from reference TRBV19 and TRBJ1-5, the complete variable domain is DGGITQSPKYLFRKEGQNVTLSCEQNLNHDAMYWYRQDPGQGLRLIYYSQIVNDFQKGDIAEGYSVSREKKESFPLTVTSAQKNPTAFYLCASSPGQPSYSNQPQHFGDGTRLSIL.

The V and J genes are TRBV20-1 and TRBJ1-2; D gene ambiguous. Trimming left V 3 bases short and J 4 bases short, with 15 bases between. Germline loops: CDR1 DFQATT, CDR2 SNEGSKA (reference sequence). This CDR3 region has 14 residues. As DNA, the CDR3 is TGCAGTGCTAGTCGGATGGACCGGGGCTATGGCTACACCTTC. It encodes CSASRMDRGYGYTF.

The chain couples TRBV7-9 to TRBJ2-2; 7 nucleotides line up with TRBD1. In germline, CDR1 is SEHNR, CDR2 FQNEAQ (reference sequence). V was pared by 5 bases and J by 7 bases, with 13 bases of the junction left unmatched. CDR3 length: 16 residues. CDR3 nucleotide sequence: TGTGCCAGCAGCCTTGGGACAGACTTTTCTGGCGGGGAGCTGTTTTTT. Encoded protein: CASSLGTDFSGGELFF.

This clone showed up just once. The V gene is TRBV11-3, the J gene TRBJ1-3; tentative D call: TRBD1 (5 bases). The CDR3 sequence is 14 residues long. The germline gives CDR1 SGHNT, CDR2 YENEEA. V lost 6 bases to trimming and J lost 1 base, with 10 bases between them. CDR3 region: CASRMGTSGNTIYF. CDR3 in DNA: TGTGCCAGCAGAATGGGGACTTCTGGAAACACCATATATTTT.